This T cell receptor (beta chain) was captured in a study of T cell repertoires in cytomegalovirus infection (dated by TCRdb to about 2019). About the full investigation: Because public TCR beta signatures pointed to carriage of CMV infection together with the matching HLA type, the HLA type of each donor mattered for the analysis.

Via the germline V gene, CDR1 is ENHRY and CDR2 SYGVKD. Inclusive of the bounding cysteine and phenylalanine, the CDR3 is 15 residues long. Only the CDR3 region is kept as DNA, spanning 45 bases read in frame from base 1. V loses 4 bases, J loses 4 bases, and the germline ends lie 16 bases apart. Sequencing took place on an Illumina HiSeq 1500. The public reads were quality trimmed at Q25 with fastp and then assembled into clones with MiXCR by TCRdb, keeping productive beta chains. Each entry merges the rows of one CDR3 protein and shows their most common DNA and genes. The sample contains around 450,000 distinct CDR3 sequences, 25% to 40% of them found a single time. 12% to 15% of the sample is taken by the ten largest. This clonotype was seen ten or more times. The antigen it binds to is not known. Base qualities are not provided; no much larger clone lies one nucleotide away. Beyond this particular receptor, the publication reports: In both this cohort and an independent roughly 350-donor cohort, the cumulative frequency of public TCR beta family members distinguished carriers of CMV infection plus the relevant HLA type. In the ex vivo response, HLA-C-restricted CMV-specific TCR beta clonotypes were dominant, and in two of eight donors the single most frequent clonotype came from this HLA-C-restricted group.

This receptor was identified in a human donor in good health (CMV status not recorded). Some clones in this sample may be carry-over from other donors' samples. Specimen: PBMCs. This receptor chain uses TRBV10-3 and TRBJ1-2; no D gene is confidently identified. The CDR3 here reads CAISGEAVGGYGYTF. Here is the DNA: TGTGCCATCAGTGGAGAGGCAGTTGGCGGCTATGGCTACACCTTC.